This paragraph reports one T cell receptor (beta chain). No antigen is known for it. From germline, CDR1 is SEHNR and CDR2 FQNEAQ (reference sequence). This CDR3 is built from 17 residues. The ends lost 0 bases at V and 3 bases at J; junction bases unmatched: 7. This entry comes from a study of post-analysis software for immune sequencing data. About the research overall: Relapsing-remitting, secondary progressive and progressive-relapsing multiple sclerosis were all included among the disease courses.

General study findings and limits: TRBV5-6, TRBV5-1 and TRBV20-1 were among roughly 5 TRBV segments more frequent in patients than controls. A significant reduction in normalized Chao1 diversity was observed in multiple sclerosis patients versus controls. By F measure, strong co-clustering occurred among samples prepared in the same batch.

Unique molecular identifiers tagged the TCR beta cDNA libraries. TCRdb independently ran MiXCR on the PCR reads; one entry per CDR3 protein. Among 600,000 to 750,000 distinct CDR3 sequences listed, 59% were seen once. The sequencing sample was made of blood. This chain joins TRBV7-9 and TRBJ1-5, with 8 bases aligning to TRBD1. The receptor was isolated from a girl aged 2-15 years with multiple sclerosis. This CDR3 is CASSLAGTGGLNQPQHF. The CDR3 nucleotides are TGTGCCAGCAGCTTAGCCGGGACAGGTGGTCTCAATCAGCCCCAGCATTTT.